This record concerns one T cell receptor beta chain sequence. The clone's antigen remains unknown. Base quality data are lacking; no much larger clone is found one base away. The data belong to a study of identifying expanded T cells in peripheral blood (dated by TCRdb to 2018 to 2020). For the study in its entirety: Four technical replicates, made by sequencing separate aliquots from the same pool of genomic DNA, were compared pairwise.

From its cysteine to its phenylalanine, the CDR3 spans 15 amino acids. CDR3 DNA is the only sequence kept; it has 45 bases, read in frame from the first base. After removal of 4 bases from V and 7 bases from J, the junction retains 8 bases not matched to a gene. CDR1 and CDR2, looked up from the germline V gene (reference sequence), are LNHDA and SQIVND. General study outcomes and caveats: It was expected by the authors that biological variance in healthy repertoires might increase further over much longer intervals, such as months to years. Variance in clone template counts between approximately 2-week samples significantly increased with total template count across all healthy donors. Across all healthy-donor time intervals, the beta-binomial model significantly cut both the number of clones called differentially abundant and the false-positive rate. The binomial model flagged around 1.1 differentially abundant clones between technical replicates, compared with about 15 over roughly 2 weeks and about 20 over roughly 4 weeks.

No immune events such as infections were documented for the healthy donors during the collection period. Time-dependent variance in a beta-binomial model of T-cell clone differential abundance was calibrated using healthy-donor blood repertoires as a training cohort. There were around ten healthy donors in the training cohort, of whom 3 were female and 7 were male. The donors were between roughly 29 and 64 years old, with an average age of approximately 47 years. Whole blood, obtained from a commercial supplier, was collected from each healthy donor at three time points spaced two weeks apart. Genomic DNA was extracted from unsorted whole blood for immunosequencing. TCRbeta CDR3 regions were profiled by bias-controlled multiplex PCR amplification of genomic DNA with the immunoSEQ Assay. The original methods were these. To quantify the absolute abundance of each unique TCRbeta CDR3 region, the sequences were collapsed and filtered. Two models were used to test differential abundance: a binomial model (Fisher-equivalent) and a beta-binomial model that adds time-dependent variance fitted from healthy donors. Any clone with fewer than 5 combined templates was excluded, and a clone was called differentially abundant if its Benjamini-Hochberg FDR was below 0.01. The form v = (b*log(k)+a)^2 was used to model beta-binomial variance as a function of total template count across the two samples. TCRdb took this table from immuneACCESS and kept in-frame rearrangements with V and J called. Such tables lack part of the clones; where checked against another copy, unresolved V genes explain under half of the gap, and the rest is unexplained. For V, J and clone size, that table is used; D and trimming come from the DNA. Here the sample has around 120,000 clones; approximately 90% occur a single time. The ten largest account for around 15% of the sample.

Source material: blood. The chain uses TRBV19 and TRBJ2-1, and 9 bases in between align with TRBD1. This sequence originates from a person aged 18-70 years in good health. For the CDR3, the sequence is CASSTHIGTGNEQFF. The DNA reads as follows: TGTGCCAGTAGTACCCACATTGGGACAGGGAATGAGCAGTTCTTC.